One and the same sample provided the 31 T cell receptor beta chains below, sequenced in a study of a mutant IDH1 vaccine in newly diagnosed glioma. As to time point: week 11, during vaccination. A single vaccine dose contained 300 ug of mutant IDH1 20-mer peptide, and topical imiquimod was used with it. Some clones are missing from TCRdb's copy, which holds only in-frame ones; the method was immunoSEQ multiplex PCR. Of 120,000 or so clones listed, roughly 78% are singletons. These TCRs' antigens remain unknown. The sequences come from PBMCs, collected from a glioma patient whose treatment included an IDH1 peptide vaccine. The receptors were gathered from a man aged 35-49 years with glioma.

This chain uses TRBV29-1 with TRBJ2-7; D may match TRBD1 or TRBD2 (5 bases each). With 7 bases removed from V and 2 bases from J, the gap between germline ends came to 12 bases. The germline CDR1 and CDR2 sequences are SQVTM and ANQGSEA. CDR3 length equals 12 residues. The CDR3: CSAGTETYEQYF. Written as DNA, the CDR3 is TGCAGCGCTGGGACGGAGACCTACGAGCAGTACTTC.

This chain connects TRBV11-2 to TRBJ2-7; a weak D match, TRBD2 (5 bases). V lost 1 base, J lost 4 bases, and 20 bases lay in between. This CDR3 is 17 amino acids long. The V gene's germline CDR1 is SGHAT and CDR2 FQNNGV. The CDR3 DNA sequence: TGTGCCAGCAGCTTAGGGGTTATGGGAGCTTCCGGGTACGAGCAGTACTTC. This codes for CASSLGVMGASGYEQYF.

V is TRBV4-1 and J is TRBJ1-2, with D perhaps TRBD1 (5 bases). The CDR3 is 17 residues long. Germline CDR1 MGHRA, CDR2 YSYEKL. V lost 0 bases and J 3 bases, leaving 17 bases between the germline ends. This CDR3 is CASSQEGGRTNYYGYTF. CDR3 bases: TGCGCCAGCAGCCAAGAGGGTGGTCGGACAAATTACTATGGCTACACCTTC.

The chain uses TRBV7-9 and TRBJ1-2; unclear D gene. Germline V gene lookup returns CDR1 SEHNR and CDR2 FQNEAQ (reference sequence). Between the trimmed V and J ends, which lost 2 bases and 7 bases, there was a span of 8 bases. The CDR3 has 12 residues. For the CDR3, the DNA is TGTGCCAGCAGCTTACGGGATGGTGGCTACACCTTC. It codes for CASSLRDGGYTF.

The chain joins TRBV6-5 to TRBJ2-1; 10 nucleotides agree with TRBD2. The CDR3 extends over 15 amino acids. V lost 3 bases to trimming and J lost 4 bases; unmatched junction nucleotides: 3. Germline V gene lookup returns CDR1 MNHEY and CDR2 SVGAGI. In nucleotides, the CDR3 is TGTGCCAGCAGTTATAGGACTAGCGGATACAATGAGCAGTTCTTC. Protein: CASSYRTSGYNEQFF.

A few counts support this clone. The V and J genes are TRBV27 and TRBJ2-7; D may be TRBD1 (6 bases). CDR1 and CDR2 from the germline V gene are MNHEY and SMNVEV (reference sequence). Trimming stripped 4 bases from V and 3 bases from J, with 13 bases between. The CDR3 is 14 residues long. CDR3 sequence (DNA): TGTGCCAGCAGTTCACCGACAGGAGTCTACGAGCAGTACTTC. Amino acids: CASSSPTGVYEQYF.

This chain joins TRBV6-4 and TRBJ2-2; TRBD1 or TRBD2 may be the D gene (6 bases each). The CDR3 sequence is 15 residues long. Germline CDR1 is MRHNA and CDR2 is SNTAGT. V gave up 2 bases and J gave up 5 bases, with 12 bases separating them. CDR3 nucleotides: TGTGCCAGCAGTGACCCGGGGGCGAGGACCGGGGAGCTGTTTTTT. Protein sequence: CASSDPGARTGELFF.

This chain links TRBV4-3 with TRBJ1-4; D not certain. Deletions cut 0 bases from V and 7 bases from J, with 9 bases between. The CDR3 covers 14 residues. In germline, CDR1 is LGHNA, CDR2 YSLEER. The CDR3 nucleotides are TGCGCCAGCAGCCAAGACCACCAGCTTGAAAAACTGTTTTTT. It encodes CASSQDHQLEKLFF.

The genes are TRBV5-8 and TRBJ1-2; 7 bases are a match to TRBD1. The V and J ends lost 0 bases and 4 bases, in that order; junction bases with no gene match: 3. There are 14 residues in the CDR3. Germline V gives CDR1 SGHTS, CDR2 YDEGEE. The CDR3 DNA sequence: TGTGCCAGCAGCTTGGGACAGGGCTCCTATGGCTACACCTTC. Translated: CASSLGQGSYGYTF.

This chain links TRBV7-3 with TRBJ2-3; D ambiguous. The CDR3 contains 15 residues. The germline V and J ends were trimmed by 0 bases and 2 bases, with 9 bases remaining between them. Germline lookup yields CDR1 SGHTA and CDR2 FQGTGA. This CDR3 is CASSLTGVSTDTQYF. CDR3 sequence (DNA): TGTGCCAGCAGCTTAACTGGCGTCTCCACAGATACGCAGTATTTT.

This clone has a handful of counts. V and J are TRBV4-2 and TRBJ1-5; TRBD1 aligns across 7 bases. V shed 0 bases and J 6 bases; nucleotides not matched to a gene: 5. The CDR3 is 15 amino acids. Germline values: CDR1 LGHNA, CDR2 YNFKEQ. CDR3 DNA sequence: TGTGCCAGCAGCCAAGACAGGGGGTATTCTCAGCCCCAGCATTTT. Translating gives CASSQDRGYSQPQHF.

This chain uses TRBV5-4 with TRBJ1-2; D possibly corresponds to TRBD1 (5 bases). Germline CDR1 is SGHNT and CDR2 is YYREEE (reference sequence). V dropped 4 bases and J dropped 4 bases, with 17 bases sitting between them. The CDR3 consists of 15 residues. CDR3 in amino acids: CASSTWGRSFYGYTF. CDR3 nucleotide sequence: TGTGCCAGCAGCACCTGGGGACGGTCATTCTATGGCTACACCTTC.

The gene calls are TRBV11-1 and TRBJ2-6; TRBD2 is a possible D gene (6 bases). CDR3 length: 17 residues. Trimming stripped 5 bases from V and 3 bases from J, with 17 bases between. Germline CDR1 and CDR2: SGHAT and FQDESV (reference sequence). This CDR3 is CASSPRDWRRGANVLTF. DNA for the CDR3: TGTGCCAGCAGCCCCAGGGACTGGAGACGTGGGGCCAACGTCCTGACTTTC. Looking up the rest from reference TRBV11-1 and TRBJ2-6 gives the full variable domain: EAEVAQSPRYKITEKSQAVAFWCDPISGHATLYWYRQILGQGPELLVQFQDESVVDDSQLPKDRFSAERLKGVDSTLKIQPAELGDSAMYLCASSPRDWRRGANVLTFGAGSRLTVL.

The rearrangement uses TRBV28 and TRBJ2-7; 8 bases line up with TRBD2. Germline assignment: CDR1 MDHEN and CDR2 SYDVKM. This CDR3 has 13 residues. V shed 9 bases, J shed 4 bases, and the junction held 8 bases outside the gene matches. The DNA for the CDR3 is TGTGCCAGTCTCCGGGGGGGACCTTACGAGCAGTACTTC. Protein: CASLRGGPYEQYF.

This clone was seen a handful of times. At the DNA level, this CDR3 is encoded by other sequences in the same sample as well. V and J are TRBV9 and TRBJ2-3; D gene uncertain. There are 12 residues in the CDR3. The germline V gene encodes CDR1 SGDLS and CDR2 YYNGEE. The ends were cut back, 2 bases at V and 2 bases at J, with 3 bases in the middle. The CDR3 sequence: CASSVTTDTQYF. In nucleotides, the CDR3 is TGTGCCAGCAGCGTGACCACAGATACGCAGTATTTT.

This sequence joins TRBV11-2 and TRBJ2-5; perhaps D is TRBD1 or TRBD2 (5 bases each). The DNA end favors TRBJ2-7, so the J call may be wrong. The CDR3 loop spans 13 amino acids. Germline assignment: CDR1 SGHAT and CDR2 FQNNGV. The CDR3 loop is CASSSGADYEQYF. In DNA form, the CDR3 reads TGTGCCAGCAGCTCCGGGGCTGACTACGAGCAGTACTTC.

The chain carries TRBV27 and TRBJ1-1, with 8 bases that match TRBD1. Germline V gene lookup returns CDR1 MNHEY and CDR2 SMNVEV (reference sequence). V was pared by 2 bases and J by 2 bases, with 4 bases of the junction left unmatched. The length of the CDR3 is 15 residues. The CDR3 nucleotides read TGTGCCAGCAGTTTAGGGGCAGGGGGCAACACTGAAGCTTTCTTT. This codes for CASSLGAGGNTEAFF.

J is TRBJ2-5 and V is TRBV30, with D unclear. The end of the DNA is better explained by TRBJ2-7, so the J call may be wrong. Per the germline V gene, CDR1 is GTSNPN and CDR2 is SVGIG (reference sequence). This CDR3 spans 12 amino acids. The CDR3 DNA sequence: TGTGCCTGGAGTAGGTACCGGAACGAGCAGTACTTC. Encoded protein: CAWSRYRNEQYF.

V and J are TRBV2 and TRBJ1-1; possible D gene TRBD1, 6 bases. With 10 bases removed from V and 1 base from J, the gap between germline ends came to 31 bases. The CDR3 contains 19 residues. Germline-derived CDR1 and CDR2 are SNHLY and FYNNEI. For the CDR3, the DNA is TGTGCCACCCTTGGGGACGAGGGGGATTGGGTCCAAAGGAACACTGAAGCTTTCTTT. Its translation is CATLGDEGDWVQRNTEAFF.

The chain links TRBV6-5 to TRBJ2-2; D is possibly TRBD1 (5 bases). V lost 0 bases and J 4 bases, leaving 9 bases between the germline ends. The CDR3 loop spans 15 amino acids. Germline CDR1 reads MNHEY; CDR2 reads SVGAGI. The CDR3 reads CASSYSRQSTGELFF. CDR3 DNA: TGTGCCAGCAGTTACTCACGACAGTCCACCGGGGAGCTGTTTTTT.

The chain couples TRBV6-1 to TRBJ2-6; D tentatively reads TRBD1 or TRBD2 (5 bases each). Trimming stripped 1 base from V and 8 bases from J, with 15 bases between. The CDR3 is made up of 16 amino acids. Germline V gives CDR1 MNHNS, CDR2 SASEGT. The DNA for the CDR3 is TGTGCCAGCAGTGAAGTCTCGTGGGGGTTAACCAACGTCCTGACTTTC. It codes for CASSEVSWGLTNVLTF.

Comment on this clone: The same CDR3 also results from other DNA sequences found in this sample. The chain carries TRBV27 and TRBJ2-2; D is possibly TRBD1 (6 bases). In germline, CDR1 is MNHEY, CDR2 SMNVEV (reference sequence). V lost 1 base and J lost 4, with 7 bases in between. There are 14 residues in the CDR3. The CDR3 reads CASSLLGGTGELFF. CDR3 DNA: TGTGCCAGCAGTTTATTAGGGGGCACCGGGGAGCTGTTTTTT.

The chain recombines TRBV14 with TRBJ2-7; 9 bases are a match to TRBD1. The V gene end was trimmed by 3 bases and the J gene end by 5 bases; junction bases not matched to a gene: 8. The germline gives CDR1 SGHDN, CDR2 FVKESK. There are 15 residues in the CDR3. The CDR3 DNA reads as TGTGCCAGCAGCCAGCGACAGGGGGTCCCCCACGAGCAGTACTTC. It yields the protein CASSQRQGVPHEQYF.

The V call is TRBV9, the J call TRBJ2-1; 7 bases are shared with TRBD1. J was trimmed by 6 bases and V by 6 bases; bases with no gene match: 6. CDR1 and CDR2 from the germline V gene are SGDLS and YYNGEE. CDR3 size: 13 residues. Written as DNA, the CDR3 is TGTGCCAGCAACAGGGGTACCGTCAATGAGCAGTTCTTC. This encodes CASNRGTVNEQFF.

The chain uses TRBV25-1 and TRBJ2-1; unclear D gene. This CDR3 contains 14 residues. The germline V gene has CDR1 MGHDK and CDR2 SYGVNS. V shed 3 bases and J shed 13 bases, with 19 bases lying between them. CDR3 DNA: TGTGCCAGCAGTGATAGTGGTCGGCCATACCCACAGTTCTTC. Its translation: CASSDSGRPYPQFF.

CDR3 region: CASSYSGQVHTEAFF. As DNA, the CDR3 is TGTGCCAGCAGTTACTCGGGGCAGGTGCACACTGAAGCTTTCTTT. The chain is built from TRBV6-6 and TRBJ1-1; D is perhaps TRBD1 (5 bases). This CDR3 has 15 residues. CDR1 is MNHNY and CDR2 is SVGAGI in the germline V gene (reference sequence). The V end was cut by 0 bases, the J end by 3 bases, with 11 bases between.

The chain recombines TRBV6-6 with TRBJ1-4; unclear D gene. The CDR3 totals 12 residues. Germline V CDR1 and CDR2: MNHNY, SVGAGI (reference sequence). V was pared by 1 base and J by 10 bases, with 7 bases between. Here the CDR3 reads CASSYLGVKLFF. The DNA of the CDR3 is TGTGCCAGCAGTTACTTGGGCGTAAAACTGTTTTTT.

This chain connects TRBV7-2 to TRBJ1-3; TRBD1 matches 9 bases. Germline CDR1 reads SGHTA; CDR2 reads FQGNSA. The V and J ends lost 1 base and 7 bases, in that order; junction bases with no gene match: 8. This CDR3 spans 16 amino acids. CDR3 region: CASSLVTGGFSNTIYF. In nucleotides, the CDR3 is TGTGCCAGCAGCTTAGTAACAGGGGGCTTTAGTAACACCATATATTTT.

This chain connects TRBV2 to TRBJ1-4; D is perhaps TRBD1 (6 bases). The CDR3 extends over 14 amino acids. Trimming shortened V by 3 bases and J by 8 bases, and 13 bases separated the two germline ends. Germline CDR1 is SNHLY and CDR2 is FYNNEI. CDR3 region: CASSEGRGEEKLFF. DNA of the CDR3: TGTGCCAGCAGTGAGGGCAGGGGAGAGGAAAAACTGTTTTTT.

As DNA, the CDR3 is TGTGCCAGCAGCTTGTGGGACAGGGGGCGGGAGACCCAGTACTTC. Protein: CASSLWDRGRETQYF. V is TRBV5-6 and J is TRBJ2-5, with 12 bases matching TRBD1. V shed 1 base and J 5 bases; nucleotides not matched to a gene: 3. Germline V CDR1 and CDR2: SGHDT, YYEEEE. The CDR3 is 15 residues long.

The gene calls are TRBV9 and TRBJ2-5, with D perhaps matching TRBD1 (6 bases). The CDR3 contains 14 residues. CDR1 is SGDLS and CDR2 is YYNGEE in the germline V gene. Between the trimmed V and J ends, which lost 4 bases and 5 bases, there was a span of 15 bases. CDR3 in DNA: TGTGCCAGCAGCCCTACTGACAGGTTGGAGACCCAGTACTTC. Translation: CASSPTDRLETQYF.